This TCR beta chain derives from a study of T cells after somatic rescue of genetic block. Profiling relied on immunoSEQ multiplex PCR, and the TCRdb table lists in-frame clones only, not all of them. This sample has tens of thousands of clones; around 89% occur once, and the top ten carry approximately 1.5%. The CDR3 runs to 16 residues. Trimming stripped 5 bases from V and 0 bases from J, with 14 bases between. CDR1 is SGHNT and CDR2 is YENEEA in the germline V gene. This receptor was taken from a woman aged 18-30 years. The sample comprised peripheral blood mononuclear cells (PBMCs). The chain employs TRBV11-3 and TRBJ1-3; a possible D gene is TRBD1 (6 bases). CDR3 residues: CASSPQGTTSGNTIYF. The CDR3, as DNA: TGTGCCAGCAGCCCGCAGGGGACAACCTCTGGAAACACCATATATTTT.